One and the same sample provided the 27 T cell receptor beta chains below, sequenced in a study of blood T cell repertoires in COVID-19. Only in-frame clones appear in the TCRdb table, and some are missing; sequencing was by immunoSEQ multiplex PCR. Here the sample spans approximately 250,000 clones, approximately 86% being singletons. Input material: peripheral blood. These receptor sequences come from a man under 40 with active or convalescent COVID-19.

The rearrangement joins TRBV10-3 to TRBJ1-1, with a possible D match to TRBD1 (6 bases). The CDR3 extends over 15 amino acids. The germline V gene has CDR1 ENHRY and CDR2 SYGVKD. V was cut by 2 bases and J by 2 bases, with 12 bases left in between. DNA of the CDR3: TGTGCCATCAGTGAGGTCCTCAGGGGTAACACTGAAGCTTTCTTT. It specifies CAISEVLRGNTEAFF.

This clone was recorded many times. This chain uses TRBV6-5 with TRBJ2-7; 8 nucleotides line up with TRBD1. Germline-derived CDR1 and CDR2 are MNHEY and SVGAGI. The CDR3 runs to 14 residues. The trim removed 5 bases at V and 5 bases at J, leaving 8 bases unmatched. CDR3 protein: CASSTGTGLNEQYF. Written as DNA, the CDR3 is TGTGCCAGCAGTACCGGGACAGGCCTCAACGAGCAGTACTTC.

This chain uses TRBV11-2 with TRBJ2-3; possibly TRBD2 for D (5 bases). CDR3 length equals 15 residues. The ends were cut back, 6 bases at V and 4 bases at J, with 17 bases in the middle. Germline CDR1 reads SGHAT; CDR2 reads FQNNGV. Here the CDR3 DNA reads TGTGCCAGCAGTTCCTCGATCCGGGAACCAGATACGCAGTATTTT. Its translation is CASSSSIREPDTQYF.

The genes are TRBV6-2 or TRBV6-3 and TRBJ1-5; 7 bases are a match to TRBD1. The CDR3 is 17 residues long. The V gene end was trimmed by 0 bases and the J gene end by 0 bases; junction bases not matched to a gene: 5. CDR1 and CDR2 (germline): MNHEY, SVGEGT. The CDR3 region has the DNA TGTGCCAGCAGTTACTCGGGACAGTCAGATAGCAATCAGCCCCAGCATTTT. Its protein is CASSYSGQSDSNQPQHF.

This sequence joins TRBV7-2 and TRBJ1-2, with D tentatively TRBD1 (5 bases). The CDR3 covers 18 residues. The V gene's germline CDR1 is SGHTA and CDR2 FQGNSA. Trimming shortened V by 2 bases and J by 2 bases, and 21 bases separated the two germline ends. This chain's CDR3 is CASSLFPGRNGGNYGYTF. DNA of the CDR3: TGTGCCAGCAGCTTATTTCCCGGGCGAAACGGGGGAAACTATGGCTACACCTTC.

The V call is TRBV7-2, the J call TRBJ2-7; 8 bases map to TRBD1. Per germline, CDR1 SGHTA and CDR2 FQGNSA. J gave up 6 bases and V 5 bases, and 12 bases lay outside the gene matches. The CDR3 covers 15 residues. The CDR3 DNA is TGTGCCAGCAGCCCCCCGGGACAGGTCTTGGTCGAGCAGTACTTC. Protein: CASSPPGQVLVEQYF. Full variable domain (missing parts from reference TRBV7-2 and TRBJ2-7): GAGVSQSPSNKVTEKGKDVELRCDPISGHTALYWYRQSLGQGLEFLIYFQGNSAPDKSGLPSDRFSAERTGGSVSTLTIQRTQQEDSAVYLCASSPPGQVLVEQYFGPGTRLTVT.

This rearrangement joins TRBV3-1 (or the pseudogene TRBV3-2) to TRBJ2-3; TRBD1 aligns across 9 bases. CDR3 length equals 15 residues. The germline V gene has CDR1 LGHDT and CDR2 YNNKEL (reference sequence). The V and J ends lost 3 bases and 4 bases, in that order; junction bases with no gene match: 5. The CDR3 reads CASSQGQGGADTQYF. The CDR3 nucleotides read TGTGCCAGCAGCCAGGGACAGGGAGGGGCAGATACGCAGTATTTT.

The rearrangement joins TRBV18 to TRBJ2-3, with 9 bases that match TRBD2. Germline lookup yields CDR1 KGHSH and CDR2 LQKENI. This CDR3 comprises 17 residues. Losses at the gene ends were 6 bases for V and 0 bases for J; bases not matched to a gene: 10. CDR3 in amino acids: CASSPLTSGLSTDTQYF. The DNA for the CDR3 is TGTGCCAGCTCTCCTCTTACTAGCGGGCTTAGCACAGATACGCAGTATTTT.

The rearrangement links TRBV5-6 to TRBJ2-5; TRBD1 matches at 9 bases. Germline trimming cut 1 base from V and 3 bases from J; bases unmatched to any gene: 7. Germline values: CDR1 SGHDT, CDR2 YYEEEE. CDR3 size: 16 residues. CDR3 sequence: CASSLSGTGSEETQYF. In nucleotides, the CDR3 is TGTGCCAGCAGCTTGAGTGGGACAGGGTCCGAAGAGACCCAGTACTTC.

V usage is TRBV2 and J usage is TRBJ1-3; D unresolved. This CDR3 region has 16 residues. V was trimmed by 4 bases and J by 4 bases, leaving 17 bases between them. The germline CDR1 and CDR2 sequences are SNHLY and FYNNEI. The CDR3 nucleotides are TGTGCCAGCAGTGCCCGGAGGGTATCGGTAGGAAACACCATATATTTT. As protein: CASSARRVSVGNTIYF.

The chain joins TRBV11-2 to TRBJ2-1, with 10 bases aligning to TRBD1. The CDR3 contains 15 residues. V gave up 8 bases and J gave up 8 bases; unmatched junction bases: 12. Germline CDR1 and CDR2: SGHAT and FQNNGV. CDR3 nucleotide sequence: TGTGCCAGCGGGCCTTGGACAGGGGGGAGGGATGAGCAGTTCTTC. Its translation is CASGPWTGGRDEQFF.

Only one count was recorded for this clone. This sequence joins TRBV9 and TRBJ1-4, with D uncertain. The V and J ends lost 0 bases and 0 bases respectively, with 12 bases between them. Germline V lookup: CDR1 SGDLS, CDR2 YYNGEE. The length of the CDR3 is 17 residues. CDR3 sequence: CASSVGGIYTTNEKLFF. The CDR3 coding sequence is TGTGCCAGCAGCGTAGGAGGTATCTACACAACTAATGAAAAACTGTTTTTT.

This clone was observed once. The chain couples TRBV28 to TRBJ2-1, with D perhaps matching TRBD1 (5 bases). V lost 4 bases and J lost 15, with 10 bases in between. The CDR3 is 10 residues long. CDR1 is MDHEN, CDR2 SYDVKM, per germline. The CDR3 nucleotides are TGTGCCAGCAGTTCAGGGAAGATGTTCTTC. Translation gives CASSSGKMFF.

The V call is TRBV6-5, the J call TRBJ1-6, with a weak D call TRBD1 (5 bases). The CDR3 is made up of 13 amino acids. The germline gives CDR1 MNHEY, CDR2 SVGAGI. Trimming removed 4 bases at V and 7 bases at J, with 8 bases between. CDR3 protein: CASSSGRNSPLHF. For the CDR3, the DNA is TGTGCCAGCAGTTCAGGGCGGAATTCACCCCTCCACTTT.

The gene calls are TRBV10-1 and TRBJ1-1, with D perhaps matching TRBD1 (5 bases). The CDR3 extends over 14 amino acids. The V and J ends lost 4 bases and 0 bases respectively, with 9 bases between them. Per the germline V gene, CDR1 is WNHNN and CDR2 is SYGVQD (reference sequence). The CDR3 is CASSVGQLNTEAFF. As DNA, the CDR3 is TGCGCCAGCAGTGTAGGACAACTGAACACTGAAGCTTTCTTT.

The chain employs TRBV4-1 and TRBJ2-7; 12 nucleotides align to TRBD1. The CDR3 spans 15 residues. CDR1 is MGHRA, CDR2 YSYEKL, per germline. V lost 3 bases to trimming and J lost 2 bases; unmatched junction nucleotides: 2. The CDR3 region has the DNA TGCGCCAGCAGCCATGGGGACAGGGGGCCCTACGAGCAGTACTTC. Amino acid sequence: CASSHGDRGPYEQYF.

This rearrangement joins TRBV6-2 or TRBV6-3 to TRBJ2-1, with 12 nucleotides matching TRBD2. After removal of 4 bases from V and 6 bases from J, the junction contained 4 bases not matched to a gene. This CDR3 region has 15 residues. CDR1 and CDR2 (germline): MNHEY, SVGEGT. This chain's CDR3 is CASSSSGGAPNEQFF. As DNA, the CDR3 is TGTGCCAGCAGTTCTAGCGGGGGGGCACCCAATGAGCAGTTCTTC.

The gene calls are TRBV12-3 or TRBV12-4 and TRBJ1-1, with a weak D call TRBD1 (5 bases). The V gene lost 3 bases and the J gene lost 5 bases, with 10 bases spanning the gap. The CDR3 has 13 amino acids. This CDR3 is CASSFSGDTEAFF. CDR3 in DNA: TGTGCCAGCAGTTTTTCGGGGGATACTGAAGCTTTCTTT.

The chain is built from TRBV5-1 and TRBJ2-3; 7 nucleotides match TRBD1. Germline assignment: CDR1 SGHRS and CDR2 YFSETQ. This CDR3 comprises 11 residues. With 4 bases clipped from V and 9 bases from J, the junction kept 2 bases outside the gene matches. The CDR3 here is CASSLTGTQYF. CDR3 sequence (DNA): TGCGCCAGCAGCCTGACAGGGACGCAGTATTTT. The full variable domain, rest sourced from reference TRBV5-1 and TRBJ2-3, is KAGVTQTPRYLIKTRGQQVTLSCSPISGHRSVSWYQQTPGQGLQFLFEYFSETQRNKGNFPGRFSGRQFSNSRSEMNVSTLELGDSALYLCASSLTGTQYFGPGTRLTVL.

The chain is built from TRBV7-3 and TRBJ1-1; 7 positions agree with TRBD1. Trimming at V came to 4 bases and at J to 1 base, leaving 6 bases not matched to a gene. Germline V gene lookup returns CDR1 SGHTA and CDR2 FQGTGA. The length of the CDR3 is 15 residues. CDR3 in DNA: TGTGCCAGCAGCTCCCGACAGGGAAGGAACACTGAAGCTTTCTTT. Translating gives CASSSRQGRNTEAFF.

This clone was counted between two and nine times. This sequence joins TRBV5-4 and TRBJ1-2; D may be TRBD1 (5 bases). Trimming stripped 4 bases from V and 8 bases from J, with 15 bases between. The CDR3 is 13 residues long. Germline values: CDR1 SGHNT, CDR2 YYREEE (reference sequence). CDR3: CASSQWGVRGYTF. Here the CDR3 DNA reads TGTGCCAGCAGCCAGTGGGGGGTTCGAGGCTACACCTTC.

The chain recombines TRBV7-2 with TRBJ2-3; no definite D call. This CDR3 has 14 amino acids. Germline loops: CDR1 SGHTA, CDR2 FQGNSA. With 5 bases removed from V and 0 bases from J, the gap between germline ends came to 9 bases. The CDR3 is CASSRPGSTDTQYF. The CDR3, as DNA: TGTGCCAGCAGCCGTCCGGGTAGCACAGATACGCAGTATTTT.

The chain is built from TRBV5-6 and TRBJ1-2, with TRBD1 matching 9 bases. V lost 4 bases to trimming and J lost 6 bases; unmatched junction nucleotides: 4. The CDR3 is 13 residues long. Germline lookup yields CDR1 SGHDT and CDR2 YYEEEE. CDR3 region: CASSGTGLDGYTF. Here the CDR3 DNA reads TGTGCCAGCAGCGGGACAGGGCTGGATGGCTACACCTTC.

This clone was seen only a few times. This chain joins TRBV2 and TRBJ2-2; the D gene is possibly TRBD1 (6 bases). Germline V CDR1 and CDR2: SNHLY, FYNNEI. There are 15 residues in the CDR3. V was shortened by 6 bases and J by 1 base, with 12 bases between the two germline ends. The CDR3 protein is CASRADRKNTGELFF. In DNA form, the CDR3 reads TGTGCCAGCAGGGCGGACAGAAAGAACACCGGGGAGCTGTTTTTT.

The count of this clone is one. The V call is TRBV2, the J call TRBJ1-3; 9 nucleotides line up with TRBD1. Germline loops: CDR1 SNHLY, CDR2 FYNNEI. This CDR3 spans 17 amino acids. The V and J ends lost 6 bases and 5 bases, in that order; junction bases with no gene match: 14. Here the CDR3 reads CASSLTGTGIYRNTIYF. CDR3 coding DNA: TGTGCCAGCAGCTTAACCGGGACAGGGATTTATAGAAACACCATATATTTT. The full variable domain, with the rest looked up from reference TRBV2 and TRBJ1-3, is EPEVTQTPSHQVTQMGQEVILRCVPISNHLYFYWYRQILGQKVEFLVSFYNNEISEKSEIFDDQFSVERPDGSNFTLKIRSTKLEDSAMYFCASSLTGTGIYRNTIYFGEGSWLTVV.

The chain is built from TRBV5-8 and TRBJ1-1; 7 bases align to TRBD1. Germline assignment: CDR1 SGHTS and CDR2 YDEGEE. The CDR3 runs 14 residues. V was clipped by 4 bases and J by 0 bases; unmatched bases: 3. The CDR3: CASSGDSLNTEAFF. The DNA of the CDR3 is TGTGCCAGCAGCGGGGACAGTCTGAACACTGAAGCTTTCTTT. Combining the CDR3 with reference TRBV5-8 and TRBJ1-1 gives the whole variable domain EAGVTQSPTHLIKTRGQQATLRCSPISGHTSVYWYQQALGLGLQFLLWYDEGEERNRGNFPPRFSGRQFPNYSSELNVNALELEDSALYLCASSGDSLNTEAFFGQGTRLTVV.

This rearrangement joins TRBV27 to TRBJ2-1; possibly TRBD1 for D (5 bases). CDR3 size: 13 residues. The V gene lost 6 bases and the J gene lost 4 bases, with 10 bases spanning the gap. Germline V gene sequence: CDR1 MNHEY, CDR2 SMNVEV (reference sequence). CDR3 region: CASRPTVYNEQFF. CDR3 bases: TGTGCCAGCAGGCCGACAGTTTACAATGAGCAGTTCTTC.